This TCR beta chain is from a study of beta chain features in type 1 diabetes. Details on this clone: Its antigen is as yet unknown.

Study-level results: The naive, central memory and Treg TCRB repertoires of patients appeared to be more similar to one another than those of healthy donors. With patients and controls alike, PCR might favor shorter templates to an equal degree. Shortening of TCRB CDR3s, moderate but significant, appeared in all four CD4+ subsets of Type 1 diabetes patients.

Expressed TCRB transcripts were sequenced, since all the RNA that had been isolated was reverse transcribed. Samples of naive, central memory and regulatory T cells yielded a mean of around 3.4 million reads. The repertoire was sequenced with immunoSEQ multiplex PCR; TCRdb's copy has only in-frame clones and lacks some. The sample consists of a few hundred thousand clones, roughly 14% of them appearing once. The germline CDR1 and CDR2 sequences are WNHNN and SYGVQD (reference sequence). The CDR3 has 13 residues. V was trimmed by 4 bases and J by 2 bases, leaving 6 bases between them. The receptor was isolated from a man between 25 and 39 years old with type 1 diabetes. The rearrangement uses TRBV10-1 and TRBJ1-5; D gene uncertain. The source material was naive CD4+ T cells from blood. The CDR3: CASSASGNQPQHF. The CDR3 region has the DNA TGCGCCAGCAGTGCCTCGGGCAATCAGCCCCAGCATTTT.